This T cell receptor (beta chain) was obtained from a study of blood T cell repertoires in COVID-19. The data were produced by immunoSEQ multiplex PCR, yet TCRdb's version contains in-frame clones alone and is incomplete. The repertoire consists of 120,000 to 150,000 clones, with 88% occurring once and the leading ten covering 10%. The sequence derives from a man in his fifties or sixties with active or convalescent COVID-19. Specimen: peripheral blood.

DNA for the CDR3: TGTGCCAGCAGCCCGCAGGGGATCGGGGGGACTGAAGCTTTCTTT. This translates into CASSPQGIGGTEAFF. This chain links TRBV14 with TRBJ1-1, with D possibly being TRBD1 (6 bases). The CDR3 extends over 15 amino acids. CDR1 SGHDN and CDR2 FVKESK come from the germline V gene. V lost 4 bases, J lost 5 bases, and 17 bases lay in between.